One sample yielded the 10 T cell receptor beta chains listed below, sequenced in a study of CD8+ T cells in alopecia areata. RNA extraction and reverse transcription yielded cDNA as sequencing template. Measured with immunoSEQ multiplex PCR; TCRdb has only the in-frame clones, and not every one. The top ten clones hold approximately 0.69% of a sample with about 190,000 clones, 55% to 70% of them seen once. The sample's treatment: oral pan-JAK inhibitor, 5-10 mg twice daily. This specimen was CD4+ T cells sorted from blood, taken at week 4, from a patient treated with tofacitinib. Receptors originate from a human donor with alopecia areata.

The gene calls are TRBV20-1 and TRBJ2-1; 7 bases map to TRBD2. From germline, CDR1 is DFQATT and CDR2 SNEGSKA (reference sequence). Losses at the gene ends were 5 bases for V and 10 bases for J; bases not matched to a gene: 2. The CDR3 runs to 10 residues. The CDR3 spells CSAAGDEQFF. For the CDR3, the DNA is TGCAGTGCTGCGGGAGACGAGCAGTTCTTC.

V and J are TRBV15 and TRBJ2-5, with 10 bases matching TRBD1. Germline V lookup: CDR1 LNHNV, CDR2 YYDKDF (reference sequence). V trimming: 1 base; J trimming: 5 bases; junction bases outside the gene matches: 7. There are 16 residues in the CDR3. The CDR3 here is CATSRVGQGIWETQYF. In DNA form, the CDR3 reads TGTGCCACCAGCAGAGTGGGACAGGGGATTTGGGAGACCCAGTACTTC.

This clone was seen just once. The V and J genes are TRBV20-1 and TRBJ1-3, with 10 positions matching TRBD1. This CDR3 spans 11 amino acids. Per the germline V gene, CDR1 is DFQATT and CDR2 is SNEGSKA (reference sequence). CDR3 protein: CDRGHGNTIYF. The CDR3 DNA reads TGCGACAGGGGGCATGGAAACACCATATATTTT.

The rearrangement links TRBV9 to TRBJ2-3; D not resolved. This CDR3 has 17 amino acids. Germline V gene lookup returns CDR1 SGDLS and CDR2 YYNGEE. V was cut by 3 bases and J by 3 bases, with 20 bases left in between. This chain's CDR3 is CASSDQVRRVDTDTQYF. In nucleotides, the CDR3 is TGTGCCAGCAGCGACCAAGTAAGAAGGGTGGATACAGATACGCAGTATTTT.

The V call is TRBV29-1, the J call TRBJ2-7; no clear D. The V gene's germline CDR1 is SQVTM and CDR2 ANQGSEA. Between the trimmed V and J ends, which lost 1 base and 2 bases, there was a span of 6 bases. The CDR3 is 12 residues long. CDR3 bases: TGCAGCGTTGAAGGTCAAGCCTACGAGCAGTACTTC. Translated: CSVEGQAYEQYF.

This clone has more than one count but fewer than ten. In DNA, the CDR3 is TGTGCCAGCAGCCAAGATTGGTGGACCGGGGAGCTGTTTTTT. This sequence encodes CASSQDWWTGELFF. This chain joins TRBV14 and TRBJ2-2; D gene unclear. This CDR3 contains 14 residues. V was cut by 0 bases and J by 5 bases, with 7 bases left in between. Germline loops: CDR1 SGHDN, CDR2 FVKESK.

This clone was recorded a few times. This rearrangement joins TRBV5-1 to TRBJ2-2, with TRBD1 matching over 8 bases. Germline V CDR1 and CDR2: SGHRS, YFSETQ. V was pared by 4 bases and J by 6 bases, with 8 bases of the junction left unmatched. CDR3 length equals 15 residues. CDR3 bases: TGCGCCAGCAGCCCAACGACAGGGGCGGCCGGGGAGCTGTTTTTT. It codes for CASSPTTGAAGELFF.

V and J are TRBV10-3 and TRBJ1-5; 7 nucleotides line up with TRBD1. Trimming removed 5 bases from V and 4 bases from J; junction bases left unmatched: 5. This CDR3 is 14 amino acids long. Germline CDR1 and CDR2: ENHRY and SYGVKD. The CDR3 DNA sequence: TGTGCCATCAGTCCGGACAGGACTAATCAGCCCCAGCATTTT. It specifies CAISPDRTNQPQHF.

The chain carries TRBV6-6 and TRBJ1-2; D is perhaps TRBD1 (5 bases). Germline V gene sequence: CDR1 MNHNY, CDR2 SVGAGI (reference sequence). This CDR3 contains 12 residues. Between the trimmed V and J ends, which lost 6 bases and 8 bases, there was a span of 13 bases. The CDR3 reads CASRGPSEGYTF. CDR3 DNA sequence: TGTGCCAGCAGGGGACCTTCGGAAGGCTACACCTTC.

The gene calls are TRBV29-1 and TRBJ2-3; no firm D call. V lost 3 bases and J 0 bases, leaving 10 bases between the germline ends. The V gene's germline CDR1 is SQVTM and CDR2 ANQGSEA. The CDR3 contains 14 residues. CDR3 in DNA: TGCAGCGTTGAGGTTACCTCTAGCACAGATACGCAGTATTTT. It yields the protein CSVEVTSSTDTQYF.